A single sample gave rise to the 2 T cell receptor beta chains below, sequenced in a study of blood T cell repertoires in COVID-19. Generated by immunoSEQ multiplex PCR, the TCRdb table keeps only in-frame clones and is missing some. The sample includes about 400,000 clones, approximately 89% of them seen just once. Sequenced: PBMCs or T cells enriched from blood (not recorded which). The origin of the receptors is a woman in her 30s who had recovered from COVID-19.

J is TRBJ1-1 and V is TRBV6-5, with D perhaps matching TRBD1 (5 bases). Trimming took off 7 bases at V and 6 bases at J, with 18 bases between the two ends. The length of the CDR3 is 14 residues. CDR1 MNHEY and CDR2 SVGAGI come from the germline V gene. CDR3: CASTGYGGVSEAFF. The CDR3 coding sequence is TGTGCCAGCACCGGGTATGGGGGGGTATCTGAAGCTTTCTTT.

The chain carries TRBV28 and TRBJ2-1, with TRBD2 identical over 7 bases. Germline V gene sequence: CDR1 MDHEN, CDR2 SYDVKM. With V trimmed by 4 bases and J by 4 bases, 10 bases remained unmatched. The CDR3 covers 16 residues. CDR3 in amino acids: CASSWARGGSYNEQFF. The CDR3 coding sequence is TGTGCCAGCAGTTGGGCTAGGGGCGGGAGTTACAATGAGCAGTTCTTC.